A selection of T cell receptor beta chains follows, all from one sample in a study of OX40 agonist ivuxolimab in advanced cancers. Produced via immunoSEQ multiplex PCR; TCRdb's table is partial and in-frame only. This table holds 75,000 to 95,000 clones, roughly 90% found once. The sample in question was CD4+ or CD8+ T cells sorted from blood, obtained in a trial of the OX40 agonist ivuxolimab. These receptor sequences come from an adult with an advanced solid tumor such as melanoma, head and neck, liver or kidney cancer. The CDR3 runs from the conserved cysteine through the conserved F or W. D genes are given only for firm matches. Clone sizes are given selectively: once, few, many, or a class where the clone is expanded.

D: .
V: TRBV4-1
J: TRBJ1-2
size: once
CDR3: CASSHGDTRINYGYTF
DNA: TGCGCCAGCAGCCACGGGGACACCCGGATTAACTATGGCTACACCTTC

D: .
V: TRBV10-1
J: TRBJ2-2
size: .
CDR3: CASSEVSGLAVGGELFF
DNA: TGCGCCAGCAGCGAAGTATCGGGACTCGCGGTCGGCGGGGAGCTGTTTTTT

D: .
V: TRBV18
J: TRBJ2-7
size: once
CDR3: CASSPVEKPTEQYF
DNA: TGTGCCAGCTCACCCGTGGAAAAGCCTACCGAGCAGTACTTC

D: .
V: TRBV2
J: TRBJ2-3
size: .
CDR3: CASRPHEYF
DNA: TGTGCCAGCAGGCCCCATGAGTATTTT

D: .
V: TRBV5-5
J: TRBJ1-5
size: few
CDR3: CASSLDPIGRNQPQHF
DNA: TGTGCCAGCAGCTTGGACCCAATTGGACGGAATCAGCCCCAGCATTTT

D: .
V: TRBV11-2
J: TRBJ2-1
size: once
CDR3: CASSFYNEQFF
DNA: TGTGCCAGCAGCTTTTACAATGAGCAGTTCTTC

D: .
V: TRBV11-3
J: TRBJ2-2
size: .
CDR3: CASNPNRNTGELFF
DNA: TGTGCCAGCAACCCAAACAGGAACACCGGGGAGCTGTTTTTT

D: TRBD2
V: TRBV7-9
J: TRBJ2-3
size: .
CDR3: CASKMGRAQGTDTQYF
DNA: TGTGCCAGCAAAATGGGGAGGGCCCAAGGAACAGATACGCAGTATTTT

D: TRBD2
V: TRBV4-1
J: TRBJ2-1
size: .
CDR3: CASSHGTSGVPYNEQFF
DNA: TGCGCCAGCAGCCACGGGACTAGCGGCGTCCCCTACAATGAGCAGTTCTTC

D: .
V: TRBV10-2
J: TRBJ1-4
size: .
CDR3: CASSEIGLPKLFF
DNA: TGCGCCAGCAGTGAGATTGGGTTGCCGAAACTGTTTTTT

D: TRBD2
V: TRBV7-9
J: TRBJ2-7
size: .
CDR3: CASSSFPYGRVAEQYF
DNA: TGTGCCAGCAGCTCCTTCCCCTACGGGAGGGTAGCCGAGCAGTACTTC

D: TRBD1
V: TRBV5-1
J: TRBJ1-2
size: .
CDR3: CASTQDRGRPGYGYTF
DNA: TGCGCCAGCACGCAGGACAGGGGGCGCCCCGGCTATGGCTACACCTTC

D: TRBD1
V: TRBV19
J: TRBJ1-1
size: .
CDR3: CASSIWDSPKGAFF
DNA: TGTGCCAGTAGTATCTGGGACAGTCCTAAGGGGGCTTTCTTT

D: .
V: TRBV2
J: TRBJ2-7
size: .
CDR3: CASKGRTGPYEQYF
DNA: TGTGCCAGCAAGGGAAGGACGGGTCCCTACGAGCAGTACTTC

D: TRBD2
V: TRBV28
J: TRBJ2-1
size: .
CDR3: CASKRDGNEQFF
DNA: TGTGCCAGCAAGCGGGACGGGAATGAGCAGTTCTTC

D: TRBD1
V: TRBV5-1
J: TRBJ2-5
size: .
CDR3: CASSSTGTGGETQYF
DNA: TGCGCCAGCAGCTCCACCGGGACAGGGGGAGAGACCCAGTACTTC

D: .
V: TRBV11-2
J: TRBJ1-2
size: .
CDR3: CASSLDPTNYGYTF
DNA: TGTGCCAGCAGCTTAGATCCCACTAACTATGGCTACACCTTC